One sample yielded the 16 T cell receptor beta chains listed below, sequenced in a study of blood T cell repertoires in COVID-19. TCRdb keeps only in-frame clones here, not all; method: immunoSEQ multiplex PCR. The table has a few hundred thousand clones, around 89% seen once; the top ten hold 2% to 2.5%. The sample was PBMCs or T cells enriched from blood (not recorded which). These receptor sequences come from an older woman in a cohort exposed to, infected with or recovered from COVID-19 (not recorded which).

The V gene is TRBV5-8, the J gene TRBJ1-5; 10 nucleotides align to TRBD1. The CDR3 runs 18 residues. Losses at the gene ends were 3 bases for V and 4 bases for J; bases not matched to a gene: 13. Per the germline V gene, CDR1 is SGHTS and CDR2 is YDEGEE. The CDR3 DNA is TGTGCCAGCAGCTCGACAGGGGGCCTTTCCGGGGCGAATCAGCCCCAGCATTTT. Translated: CASSSTGGLSGANQPQHF.

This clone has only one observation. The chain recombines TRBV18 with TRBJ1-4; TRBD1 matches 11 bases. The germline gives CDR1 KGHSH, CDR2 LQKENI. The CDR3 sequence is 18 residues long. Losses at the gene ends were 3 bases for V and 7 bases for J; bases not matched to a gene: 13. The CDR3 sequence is CASSPRTGGLSSGEKLFF. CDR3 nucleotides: TGTGCCAGCTCACCCAGGACAGGGGGCCTCTCTAGTGGTGAAAAACTGTTTTTT.

The CDR3 here is CASSTAGTGSSPLHF. The CDR3 bases are TGTGCCAGCAGCACAGCCGGGACAGGGTCCTCACCCCTCCACTTT. This chain joins TRBV3-1 (or the pseudogene TRBV3-2) and TRBJ1-6; 9 positions match TRBD1. CDR1 and CDR2 (germline): LGHDT, YNNKEL (reference sequence). The CDR3 runs to 15 residues. V shed 5 bases, J shed 10 bases, and the junction held 9 bases outside the gene matches.

CDR3: CASSLSYTGELFF. The CDR3, as DNA: TGTGCCAGCAGCTTGTCCTACACCGGGGAGCTGTTTTTT. The V and J genes are TRBV7-2 and TRBJ2-2; D is uncertain. Trimming cost V 3 bases and J 3 bases, with 5 bases left between them. Germline V gene sequence: CDR1 SGHTA, CDR2 FQGNSA. The CDR3 consists of 13 residues.

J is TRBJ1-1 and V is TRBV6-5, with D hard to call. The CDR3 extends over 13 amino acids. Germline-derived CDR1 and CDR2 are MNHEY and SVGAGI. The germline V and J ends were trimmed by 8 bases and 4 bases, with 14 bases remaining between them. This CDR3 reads CASRGGMGTEAFF. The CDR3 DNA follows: TGTGCCAGCCGGGGAGGGATGGGCACTGAAGCTTTCTTT.

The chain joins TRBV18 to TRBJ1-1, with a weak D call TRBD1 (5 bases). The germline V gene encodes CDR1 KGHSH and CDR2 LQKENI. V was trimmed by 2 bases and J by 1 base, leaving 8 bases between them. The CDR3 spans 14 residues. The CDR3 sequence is CASSPRQGNTEAFF. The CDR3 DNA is TGTGCCAGCTCACCAAGGCAGGGGAACACTGAAGCTTTCTTT.

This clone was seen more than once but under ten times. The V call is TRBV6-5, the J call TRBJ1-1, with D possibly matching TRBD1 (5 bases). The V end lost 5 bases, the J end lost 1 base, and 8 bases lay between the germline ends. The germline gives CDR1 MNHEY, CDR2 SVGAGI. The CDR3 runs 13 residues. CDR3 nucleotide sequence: TGTGCCAGCAGTCCAACAGGGAACACTGAAGCTTTCTTT. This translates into CASSPTGNTEAFF.

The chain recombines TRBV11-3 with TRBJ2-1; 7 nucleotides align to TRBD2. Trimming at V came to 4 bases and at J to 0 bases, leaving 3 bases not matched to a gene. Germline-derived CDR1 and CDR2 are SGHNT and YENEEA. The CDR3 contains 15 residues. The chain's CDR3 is CASSSGGSSYNEQFF. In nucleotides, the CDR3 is TGTGCCAGCAGCTCCGGCGGGAGCTCCTACAATGAGCAGTTCTTC.

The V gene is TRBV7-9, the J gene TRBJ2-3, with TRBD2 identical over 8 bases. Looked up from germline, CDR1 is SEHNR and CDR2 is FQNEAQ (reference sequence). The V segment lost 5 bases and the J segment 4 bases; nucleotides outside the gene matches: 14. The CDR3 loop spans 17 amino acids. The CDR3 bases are TGTGCCAGCAGCCGAGACGCCGGGACTAGTCTTTCAGATACGCAGTATTTT. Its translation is CASSRDAGTSLSDTQYF.

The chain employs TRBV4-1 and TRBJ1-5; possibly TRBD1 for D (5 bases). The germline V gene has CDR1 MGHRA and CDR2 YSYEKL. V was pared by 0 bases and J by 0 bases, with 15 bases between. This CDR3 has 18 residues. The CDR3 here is CASSQDYERGNSNQPQHF. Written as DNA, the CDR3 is TGCGCCAGCAGCCAAGATTACGAGCGGGGGAATAGCAATCAGCCCCAGCATTTT.

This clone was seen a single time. The CDR3 nucleotides read TGCAGCGTTGTCAACCCTAGCGGGATTATTGAGCAGTTCTTC. It specifies CSVVNPSGIIEQFF. The rearrangement joins TRBV29-1 to TRBJ2-1; 9 nucleotides agree with TRBD2. The CDR3 is made up of 14 amino acids. Germline V lookup: CDR1 SQVTM, CDR2 ANQGSEA. The junction had 10 bases not matched to a gene; V was cut back by 4 bases and J by 9 bases.

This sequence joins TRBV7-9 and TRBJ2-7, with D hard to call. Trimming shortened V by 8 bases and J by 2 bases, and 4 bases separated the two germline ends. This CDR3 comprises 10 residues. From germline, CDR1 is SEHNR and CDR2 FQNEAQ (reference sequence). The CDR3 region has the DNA TGTGCCAGCGCTACCTACGAGCAGTACTTC. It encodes CASATYEQYF. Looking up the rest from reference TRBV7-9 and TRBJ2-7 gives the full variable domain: DTGVSQNPRHKITKRGQNVTFRCDPISEHNRLYWYRQTLGQGPEFLTYFQNEAQLEKSRLLSDRFSAERPKGSFSTLEIQRTEQGDSAMYLCASATYEQYFGPGTRLTVT.

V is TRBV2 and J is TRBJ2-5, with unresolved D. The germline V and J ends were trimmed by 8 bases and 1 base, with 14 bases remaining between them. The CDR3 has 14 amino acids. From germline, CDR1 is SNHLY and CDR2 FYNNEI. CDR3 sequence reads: CASRDRNSQETQYF. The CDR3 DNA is TGTGCCAGCCGAGATAGGAACAGCCAAGAGACCCAGTACTTC.

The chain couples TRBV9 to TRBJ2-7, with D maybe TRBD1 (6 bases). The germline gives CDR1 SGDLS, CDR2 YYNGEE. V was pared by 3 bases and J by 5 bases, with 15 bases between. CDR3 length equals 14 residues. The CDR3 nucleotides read TGTGCCAGCAGCGCGACTCAGGGGTTCAACGAGCAGTACTTC. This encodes CASSATQGFNEQYF.

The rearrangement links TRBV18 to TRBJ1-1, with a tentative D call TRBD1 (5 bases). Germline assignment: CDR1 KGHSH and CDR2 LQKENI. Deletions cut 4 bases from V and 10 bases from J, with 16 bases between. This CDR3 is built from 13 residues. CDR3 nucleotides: TGTGCCAGCTCACTAAACCGCCAGGGTGTAGCTTTCTTT. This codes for CASSLNRQGVAFF.

The CDR3 protein is CASTPWGEGEKLFF. The CDR3 DNA is TGTGCCAGCACCCCGTGGGGTGAGGGTGAAAAACTGTTTTTT. The chain uses TRBV7-9 and TRBJ1-4, with no clear D. CDR3 size: 14 residues. The germline V and J ends were trimmed by 7 bases and 7 bases, with 16 bases remaining between them. The germline gives CDR1 SEHNR, CDR2 FQNEAQ (reference sequence).